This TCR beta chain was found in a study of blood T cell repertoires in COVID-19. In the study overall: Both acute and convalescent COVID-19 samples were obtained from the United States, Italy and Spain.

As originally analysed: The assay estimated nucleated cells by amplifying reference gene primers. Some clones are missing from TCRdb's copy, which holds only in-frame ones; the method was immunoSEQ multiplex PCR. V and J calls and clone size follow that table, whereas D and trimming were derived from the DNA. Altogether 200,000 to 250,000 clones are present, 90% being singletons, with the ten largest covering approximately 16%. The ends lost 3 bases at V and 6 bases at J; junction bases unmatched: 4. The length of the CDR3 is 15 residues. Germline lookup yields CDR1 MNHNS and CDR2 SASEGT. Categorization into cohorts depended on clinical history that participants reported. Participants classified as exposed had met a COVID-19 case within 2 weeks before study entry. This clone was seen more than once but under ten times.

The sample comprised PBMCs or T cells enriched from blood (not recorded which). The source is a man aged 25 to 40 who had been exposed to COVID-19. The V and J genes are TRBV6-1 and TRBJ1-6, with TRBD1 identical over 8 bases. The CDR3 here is CASSERTGLNSPLHF. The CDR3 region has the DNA TGTGCCAGCAGTGAGAGGACAGGGCTTAATTCACCCCTCCACTTT.